A selection of T cell receptor beta chains follows, all from one sample in a study of cytomegalovirus exposure and HLA in healthy donors. TCRdb's copy holds only in-frame clones and misses some; the assay was immunoSEQ multiplex PCR. The table has about 190,000 clones, around four fifths seen once; the top ten hold over 2.5%. The source material was PBMCs. The source is a woman aged 45-60 years in good health and CMV-seropositive. Both conserved end residues are part of each CDR3. A D gene is named only where the DNA matches it firmly. Size is stated for part of the rows, as once, few or many counts, or as a class when the clone is expanded.

J: TRBJ2-7
D: NA
length: 15
V: TRBV7-2
size: once
CDR3: CASSLGSWGGEEQYF
DNA: TGTGCCAGCAGCTTAGGCTCGTGGGGCGGGGAGGAGCAGTACTTC

J: TRBJ1-1
D: NA
length: 13
V: TRBV6-1
size: NA
CDR3: CASRGAGNTEAFF
DNA: TGTGCCAGCAGGGGAGCGGGGAACACTGAAGCTTTCTTT

J: TRBJ2-3
D: TRBD2
length: 15
V: TRBV11-2
size: NA
CDR3: CASSLVLAGTDTQYF
DNA: TGTGCCAGCAGCTTAGTTCTAGCGGGGACAGATACGCAGTATTTT

J: TRBJ2-2
D: TRBD2
length: 16
V: TRBV6-5
size: NA
CDR3: CASSSPSGGASGELFF
DNA: TGTGCCAGCAGTTCTCCTAGCGGGGGGGCATCCGGGGAGCTGTTTTTT

J: TRBJ2-2
D: NA
length: 17
V: TRBV28
size: NA
CDR3: CASSLRIRSRITGELFF
DNA: TGTGCCAGCAGTTTACGCATCCGGTCCAGGATCACCGGGGAGCTGTTTTTT

J: TRBJ2-2
D: TRBD2
length: 16
V: TRBV7-2
size: once
CDR3: CASSLGAGVNTGELFF
DNA: TGTGCCAGCAGCTTAGGAGCGGGGGTAAACACCGGGGAGCTGTTTTTT

J: TRBJ1-2
D: TRBD1
length: 13
V: TRBV29-1
size: few
CDR3: CSVTTGLNYGYTF
DNA: TGCAGCGTGACGACAGGGTTAAACTATGGCTACACCTTC

J: TRBJ1-1
D: NA
length: 12
V: TRBV11-1
size: NA
CDR3: CASSFGSLEAFF
DNA: TGTGCCAGCAGCTTCGGGTCTCTTGAAGCTTTCTTT

J: TRBJ2-5
D: NA
length: 15
V: TRBV5-8
size: NA
CDR3: CAASSSTGGAETQYF
DNA: TGTGCCGCCAGCAGCTCAACAGGGGGGGCAGAGACCCAGTACTTC

J: TRBJ2-1
D: NA
length: 14
V: TRBV27
size: NA
CDR3: CASKLDRSYNEQFF
DNA: TGTGCCAGCAAACTAGACCGCTCCTACAATGAGCAGTTCTTC

J: TRBJ2-1
D: TRBD1
length: 16
V: TRBV7-9
size: NA
CDR3: CASSLGRDRGSNEQFF
DNA: TGTGCCAGCAGCTTAGGCCGGGACAGGGGATCGAATGAGCAGTTCTTC

J: TRBJ1-5
D: NA
length: 13
V: TRBV7-9
size: few
CDR3: CASSLSSHQPQHF
DNA: TGTGCCAGCAGCTTATCTAGCCATCAGCCCCAGCATTTT

J: TRBJ1-5
D: NA
length: 14
V: TRBV27
size: NA
CDR3: CASSLSGSNQPQHF
DNA: TGTGCCAGCAGTTTATCGGGCAGTAATCAGCCCCAGCATTTT

J: TRBJ2-2
D: NA
length: 13
V: TRBV7-7
size: NA
CDR3: CASSFTGTGELFF
DNA: TGTGCTAGCAGCTTCACTGGCACCGGGGAGCTGTTTTTT

J: TRBJ2-3
D: TRBD1
length: 15
V: TRBV7-9
size: NA
CDR3: CSSSLETGGTDTQYF
DNA: TGTTCCAGCAGCTTGGAGACAGGGGGGACAGATACGCAGTATTTT

J: TRBJ2-3
D: NA
length: 15
V: TRBV27
size: NA
CDR3: CASSSSGLGTFTQYF
DNA: TGTGCCAGCAGTTCCTCGGGACTGGGGACCTTTACGCAGTATTTT

J: TRBJ1-5
D: TRBD1
length: 15
V: TRBV4-1
size: NA
CDR3: CASSQQGGGNQPQHF
DNA: TGCGCCAGCAGCCAACAGGGGGGTGGCAATCAGCCCCAGCATTTT

J: TRBJ2-5
D: TRBD2
length: 16
V: TRBV5-1
size: few
CDR3: CASRASGGNNGETQYF
DNA: TGCGCCAGCAGGGCTAGCGGGGGCAATAACGGAGAGACCCAGTACTTC

J: TRBJ1-2
D: NA
length: 13
V: TRBV6-6
size: few
CDR3: CASSSDRFGGYTF
DNA: TGTGCCAGCAGTTCCGACAGGTTTGGTGGCTACACCTTC

J: TRBJ2-1
D: TRBD2
length: 15
V: TRBV7-3
size: NA
CDR3: CASSSGGVGINEQFF
DNA: TGTGCCAGCAGCTCGGGAGGGGTAGGGATCAATGAGCAGTTCTTC

J: TRBJ1-2
D: NA
length: 13
V: TRBV6-1
size: NA
CDR3: CASSKAGPDSYTF
DNA: TGTGCCAGCAGTAAGGCGGGCCCGGACTCCTACACCTTC

J: TRBJ2-1
D: NA
length: 19
V: TRBV2
size: few
CDR3: CASSGAKIQGQSSYNEQFF
DNA: TGTGCCAGCAGTGGAGCGAAAATACAGGGTCAGAGCTCCTACAATGAGCAGTTCTTC

J: TRBJ1-5
D: NA
length: 15
V: TRBV2
size: NA
CDR3: CASRPDRADYQPQHF
DNA: TGTGCCAGCAGGCCGGACAGAGCGGATTATCAGCCCCAGCATTTT

J: TRBJ2-5
D: NA
length: 15
V: TRBV5-4
size: NA
CDR3: CASSPRDTLRETQYF
DNA: TGTGCCAGCAGCCCCCGGGACACCCTTCGGGAGACCCAGTACTTC

J: TRBJ2-7
D: NA
length: 16
V: TRBV6-5
size: NA
CDR3: CASSLWPPRDTYEQYF
DNA: TGTGCCAGCAGTTTATGGCCCCCCCGGGACACCTACGAGCAGTACTTC

J: TRBJ2-7
D: TRBD1
length: 14
V: TRBV5-5
size: NA
CDR3: CASSSPGQPYEQYF
DNA: TGTGCCAGCAGCTCGCCGGGACAGCCCTACGAGCAGTACTTC

J: TRBJ1-2
D: TRBD1
length: 13
V: TRBV6-4
size: NA
CDR3: CASSDDRGFGYTF
DNA: TGTGCCAGCAGTGACGACAGGGGGTTTGGCTACACCTTC

J: TRBJ2-7
D: TRBD2
length: 16
V: TRBV5-1
size: NA
CDR3: CASSLALTSVTYEQYF
DNA: TGCGCCAGCAGCTTGGCCCTGACTAGCGTTACCTACGAGCAGTACTTC

J: TRBJ1-1
D: TRBD1
length: 13
V: TRBV6-1
size: NA
CDR3: CASSFPDRDVAFF
DNA: TGTGCCAGCAGTTTCCCTGACAGGGACGTAGCTTTCTTT

J: TRBJ2-1
D: NA
length: 17
V: TRBV7-9
size: NA
CDR3: CSSSSETTLAALSEQFF
DNA: TGTTCCAGCAGCTCAGAAACTACCCTGGCCGCTCTTAGTGAGCAGTTCTTC

J: TRBJ2-3
D: NA
length: 16
V: TRBV6-1
size: few
CDR3: CASSERTGRRTDTQYF
DNA: TGTGCCAGCAGTGAAAGAACAGGGAGAAGGACAGATACGCAGTATTTT

J: TRBJ2-4
D: NA
length: 12
V: TRBV14
size: NA
CDR3: CASSQDRNIQYF
DNA: TGTGCCAGCAGCCAGGACAGAAACATTCAGTACTTC

J: TRBJ1-2
D: NA
length: 14
V: TRBV4-1
size: NA
CDR3: CASSQDFTAYGYTF
DNA: TGCGCCAGCAGCCAAGATTTCACAGCCTATGGCTACACCTTC

J: TRBJ1-2
D: TRBD1
length: 17
V: TRBV5-1
size: NA
CDR3: CASSHGTGPRSNYGYTF
DNA: TGCGCCAGCAGCCACGGGACAGGTCCTCGCTCTAACTATGGCTACACCTTC

J: TRBJ1-2
D: TRBD1
length: 15
V: TRBV19
size: NA
CDR3: CASSPVQGANYGYTF
DNA: TGTGCCAGTAGTCCAGTACAGGGGGCAAACTATGGCTACACCTTC

J: TRBJ2-2
D: NA
length: 16
V: TRBV15
size: few
CDR3: CATSRDTPSGTGELFF
DNA: TGTGCCACCAGCAGAGACACCCCCTCGGGCACCGGGGAGCTGTTTTTT

J: TRBJ2-5
D: NA
length: 13
V: TRBV5-1
size: NA
CDR3: CASSLTGLETQYF
DNA: TGCGCCAGCAGCTTGACAGGGTTGGAGACCCAGTACTTC

J: TRBJ2-5
D: TRBD1
length: 14
V: TRBV6-6
size: once
CDR3: CASRFFQGAETQYF
DNA: TGTGCCAGCAGATTTTTTCAGGGGGCAGAGACCCAGTACTTC

J: TRBJ2-3
D: TRBD2
length: 16
V: TRBV7-2
size: once
CDR3: CASSSGLAGFTDTQYF
DNA: TGTGCCAGCAGCTCGGGACTAGCGGGGTTCACAGATACGCAGTATTTT

J: TRBJ2-5
D: TRBD2
length: 15
V: TRBV2
size: NA
CDR3: CASSGTSGGSETQYF
DNA: TGTGCCAGCAGTGGGACTAGCGGGGGGTCAGAGACCCAGTACTTC

J: TRBJ1-1
D: TRBD1
length: 13
V: TRBV6-1
size: NA
CDR3: CASRGQGSTEAFF
DNA: TGTGCCAGCAGGGGACAGGGGTCGACTGAAGCTTTCTTT